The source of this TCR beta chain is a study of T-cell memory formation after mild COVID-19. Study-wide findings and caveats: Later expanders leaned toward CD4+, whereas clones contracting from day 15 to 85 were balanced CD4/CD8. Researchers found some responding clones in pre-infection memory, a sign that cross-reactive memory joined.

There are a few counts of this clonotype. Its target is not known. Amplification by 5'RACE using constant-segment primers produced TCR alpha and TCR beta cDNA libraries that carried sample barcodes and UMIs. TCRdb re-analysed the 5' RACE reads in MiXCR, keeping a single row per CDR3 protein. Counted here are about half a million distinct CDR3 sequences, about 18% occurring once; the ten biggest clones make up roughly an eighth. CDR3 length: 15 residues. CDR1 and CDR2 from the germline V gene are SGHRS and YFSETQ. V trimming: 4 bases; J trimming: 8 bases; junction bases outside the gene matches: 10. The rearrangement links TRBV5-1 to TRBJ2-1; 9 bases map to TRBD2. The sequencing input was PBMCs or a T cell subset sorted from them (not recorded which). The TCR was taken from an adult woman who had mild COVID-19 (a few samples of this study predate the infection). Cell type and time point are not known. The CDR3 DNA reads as TGCGCCAGCAGCCCCGGAGGCGGGGGGGCGCATGAGCAGTTCTTC. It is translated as CASSPGGGGAHEQFF.